This T cell receptor beta chain was identified during a study of cytomegalovirus exposure and HLA in healthy donors. This clone was recorded only once. Its antigen is undetermined. Regarding the study as a whole: Most TCR sequences were uncommon, yet certain public TCRs appeared in many donors.

Sequencing used immunoSEQ multiplex PCR; TCRdb keeps in-frame clones, though not all of them. The table has tens of thousands of clones, 80% to 90% seen once. The CDR3 covers 13 residues. Germline V gives CDR1 LGHNA, CDR2 YSLEER. Trimming pared 5 bases from V and 5 bases from J, leaving 12 bases between. Sequenced: PBMCs. This chain joins TRBV4-3 and TRBJ2-5; maybe TRBD2 (5 bases). The sequence was collected from a woman aged 18 to 35 in good health and CMV-seropositive. CDR3 in DNA: TGCGCCAGCAGCGCGGACTGGGGTGAGACCCAGTACTTC. This translates into CASSADWGETQYF.